This is a list of T cell receptor beta chains from one sample in a study of shared clonotypes between healthy human individuals. Using immunoSEQ multiplex PCR, the repertoire was profiled, and TCRdb retains in-frame clones only, with some absent. The sample includes millions of clones, 85% to 95% of them seen just once. The sequenced material came from naive CD4+ T cells from PBMCs. These receptors originate from a man between 18 and 35 years old in good health. Some clones in this sample may be carry-over from other donors' samples. CDR3s include the opening cysteine and the closing phenylalanine or tryptophan. The D gene is left open where the match is weak. Expanded clones are given a class, and other clones once, few, many or no size at all.

j_call v_call d_call clone_size cdr3_aa cdr3_nt
TRBJ2-1 TRBV18 . . CASSPHPHNEQFF TGTGCCAGCTCACCTCACCCTCACAATGAGCAGTTCTTC
TRBJ2-7 TRBV15 . . CATSREVVSSYEQYF TGTGCCACCAGCAGAGAGGTCGTGAGCTCCTACGAGCAGTACTTC
TRBJ2-1 TRBV7-3 TRBD2 . CASSPTSVSYNEQFF TGTGCCAGCAGCCCAACTAGCGTTTCATACAATGAGCAGTTCTTC
TRBJ2-2 TRBV6-1 . . CASGNTGELFF TGTGCCAGCGGTAACACCGGGGAGCTGTTTTTT
TRBJ2-2 TRBV9 TRBD1 . CASSVEGTGTITGELFF TGTGCCAGCAGCGTAGAGGGGACAGGGACGATCACCGGGGAGCTGTTTTTT
TRBJ2-7 TRBV27 . . CASSYPDGYYEQYF TGTGCCAGCAGTTATCCGGACGGATACTACGAGCAGTACTTC
TRBJ2-2 TRBV18 . . CASSPRQGRTGELFF TGTGCCAGCTCACCCCGGCAGGGGAGAACCGGGGAGCTGTTTTTT
TRBJ2-7 TRBV6-1 TRBD2 . CASSALAGANEQYF TGTGCCAGCAGTGCCCTAGCGGGAGCGAACGAGCAGTACTTC
TRBJ2-7 TRBV27 . . CASRGLDLLTREQYF TGTGCCAGCAGGGGCCTGGATTTATTAACGCGAGAGCAGTACTTC
TRBJ2-3 TRBV5-1 TRBD1 . CASSIQGVTSTDTQYF TGCGCCAGCAGCATACAGGGGGTAACTAGCACAGATACGCAGTATTTT
TRBJ1-1 TRBV27 TRBD1 . CASSSRTGLNTEAFF TGTGCCAGCAGTTCTCGGACAGGTCTGAACACTGAAGCTTTCTTT
TRBJ1-5 TRBV18 TRBD1 . CASSPGQGNQPQHF TGTGCCAGCTCGCCCGGACAGGGCAATCAGCCCCAGCATTTT
TRBJ2-1 TRBV9 . . CASSVASFAQHGEQFF TGTGCCAGCAGCGTAGCCTCCTTCGCTCAACACGGTGAGCAGTTCTTC
TRBJ1-3 TRBV28 . . CASILTGRGNTIYF TGTGCCAGCATCCTAACAGGGCGAGGAAACACCATATATTTT
TRBJ2-6 TRBV11-1 . . CASSPRQSPGANVLTF TGTGCCAGCAGCCCCCGGCAGTCCCCTGGAGCCAACGTCCTGACTTTC
TRBJ2-5 TRBV7-2 . . CASSLVRETQYF TGTGCCAGCAGCTTAGTTCGAGAGACCCAGTACTTC
TRBJ1-2 TRBV27 . once CASSLVAGGGIFNYGYTF TGTGCCAGCAGTTTAGTGGCAGGCGGGGGGATCTTTAACTATGGCTACACCTTC
TRBJ2-2 TRBV6-4 . . CASSDRMNTGELFF TGTGCCAGCAGTGACAGGATGAACACCGGGGAGCTGTTTTTT
TRBJ2-1 TRBV9 TRBD2 . CASSVVGTSGPYNEQFF TGTGCCAGCAGCGTAGTGGGGACTAGCGGGCCCTACAATGAGCAGTTCTTC
TRBJ1-1 TRBV7-9 . . CASSTQLGGGTEAFF TGTGCCAGCAGCACCCAGCTGGGCGGGGGCACTGAAGCTTTCTTT
TRBJ2-3 TRBV18 TRBD2 once CASSSTSAQSTDTQYF TGTGCCAGCTCATCGACTAGCGCGCAAAGCACAGATACGCAGTATTTT
TRBJ1-3 TRBV28 . . CASSPTDRSGNTIYF TGTGCCAGCAGTCCAACAGACAGGTCTGGAAACACCATATATTTT
TRBJ2-1 TRBV5-6 . once CASSLVSHEQFF TGTGCCAGCAGCTTGGTCTCTCACGAGCAGTTCTTC
TRBJ2-7 TRBV18 TRBD2 . CASSPPGGGRSYEQYF TGTGCCAGCTCACCACCCGGGGGGGGCCGCTCCTACGAGCAGTACTTC
TRBJ1-4 TRBV4-2 . . CASSPRWDGGRSNEKLFF TGTGCCAGCAGCCCCCGGTGGGACGGGGGCAGGTCTAATGAAAAACTGTTTTTT
TRBJ2-3 TRBV5-1 TRBD2 . CASSRTGTRNRDTQYF TGCGCCAGCAGCCGAACCGGGACTAGAAATCGAGATACGCAGTATTTT
TRBJ2-7 TRBV5-1 . . CASSFTLGGAHIDEQYF TGCGCCAGCAGCTTTACTCTTGGGGGGGCGCATATCGACGAGCAGTACTTC
TRBJ2-5 TRBV28 . . CASSLASGGGETQYF TGTGCCAGCAGTTTAGCCTCCGGGGGCGGAGAGACCCAGTACTTC
TRBJ1-2 TRBV4-1 TRBD1 . CASSQGTGVRNYGYTF TGCGCCAGCAGCCAGGGTACAGGGGTCCGGAACTATGGCTACACCTTC
TRBJ2-1 TRBV11-2 . . CASAQEGRGRHEQFF TGTGCCAGCGCCCAGGAAGGCAGGGGCAGACATGAGCAGTTCTTC
TRBJ1-5 TRBV7-2 . once CASSLFRGLGQPQHF TGTGCCAGCAGCTTATTTAGAGGGCTGGGTCAGCCCCAGCATTTT
TRBJ1-5 TRBV20-1 . . CSAKSNQPQHF TGCAGTGCAAAGAGTAATCAGCCCCAGCATTTT
TRBJ1-3 TRBV28 TRBD1 . CASSGDRKDRGNTIYF TGTGCCAGCAGTGGGGACAGAAAGGATCGGGGAAACACCATATATTTT
TRBJ2-7 TRBV11-2 . . CASSPPEAGARGDEQYF TGTGCCAGCAGCCCACCTGAGGCAGGGGCGAGGGGAGACGAGCAGTACTTC
TRBJ1-5 TRBV29-1 . . CSVINDGNQPQHF TGCAGCGTGATAAATGACGGCAATCAGCCCCAGCATTTT
TRBJ2-7 TRBV5-1 . . CASRAGISSYEQYF TGCGCCAGCCGCGCCGGGATCAGCTCCTACGAGCAGTACTTC
TRBJ1-5 TRBV28 . . CASSFPRRQTFDQPQHF TGTGCCAGTAGTTTTCCCCGGAGACAGACCTTCGATCAGCCCCAGCATTTT
TRBJ2-3 TRBV27 TRBD2 . CASSLRLAGADTQYF TGTGCCAGCAGTTTAAGACTAGCAGGTGCAGATACGCAGTATTTT
TRBJ2-3 TRBV7-3 . . CASSPMGQLHSVGGTDTQYF TGTGCCAGCAGCCCCATGGGGCAGCTCCACTCCGTGGGAGGCACAGATACGCAGTATTTT
TRBJ2-2 TRBV5-8 . few CASSPQTGELFF TGTGCCAGCAGCCCACAGACCGGGGAGCTGTTTTTT
TRBJ1-4 TRBV21-1 . . CASSKNKTGQGWLFF TGTGCCAGCAGCAAAAACAAAACTGGGCAGGGATGGCTGTTTTTT